The clone carrying this T cell receptor beta chain has just a few counts. Its matching antigen is unknown. Tagging with unique molecular identifiers was a feature of the TCR beta cDNA libraries. Some 500,000 cDNA molecules were obtained per 1 to 10 million input T cells. TCRdb processed the PCR reads anew with MiXCR; each CDR3 protein has one entry. The sample gives more than 450,000 distinct CDR3 sequences, around 47% of which show up once; under 2% is in the top ten. The data stem from a study of post-analysis software for immune sequencing data. In the study overall: Courses of disease covered relapsing-remitting, secondary progressive and progressive-relapsing multiple sclerosis. Regarding the study as a whole: The authors found that F measure strongly co-clustered same-batch samples. Versus controls, multiple sclerosis patients showed significantly lower diversity (normalized Chao1).

The sequencing input was blood. This TCR was sampled from a girl under 18 with multiple sclerosis.

The CDR3 sequence is CASSLNIGPSGANVLTF. The CDR3, as DNA: TGCGCCAGCAGCCTTAACATAGGGCCCTCTGGGGCCAACGTCCTGACTTTC. The genes are TRBV5-1 and TRBJ2-6; D is ambiguous. V lost 4 bases to trimming and J lost 0 bases, with 14 bases between them. Germline lookup yields CDR1 SGHRS and CDR2 YFSETQ. The CDR3 consists of 17 residues.